The sequence of this TCR beta chain was determined in a study of spatial heterogeneity in lung cancer. Study as a whole: Available PBMC from follow-up, collected a median of around two years after resection, underwent sequencing. Consistent detection of more beta-chain than alpha-chain sequences was observed.

As for time point: blood at routine non-recurrence follow-up after resection. The CDR3 has 16 residues. The junction had 11 bases not matched to a gene; V was cut back by 5 bases and J by 6 bases. Germline V CDR1 and CDR2: SGHRS, YFSETQ. TCRdb re-called the 5' RACE reads through MiXCR, storing one row per CDR3 protein. The data show about 70,000 distinct CDR3 sequences, with 8% to 10% seen just once and under 2.5% held by the top ten. This clonotype was seen repeatedly, ten times or more. Specimen: PBMCs, collected at follow-up. The gene calls are TRBV5-1 and TRBJ1-5; TRBD1 matches at 10 bases. This receptor was taken from a female donor with early-stage non-small cell lung cancer. CDR3 nucleotides: TGCGCCAGCAGGAGAGCACCGGGACAGGGGACTCAGCCCCAGCATTTT. It yields the protein CASRRAPGQGTQPQHF. Supplemented by reference TRBV5-1 and TRBJ1-5, the full variable domain reads KAGVTQTPRYLIKTRGQQVTLSCSPISGHRSVSWYQQTPGQGLQFLFEYFSETQRNKGNFPGRFSGRQFSNSRSEMNVSTLELGDSALYLCASRRAPGQGTQPQHFGDGTRLSIL.